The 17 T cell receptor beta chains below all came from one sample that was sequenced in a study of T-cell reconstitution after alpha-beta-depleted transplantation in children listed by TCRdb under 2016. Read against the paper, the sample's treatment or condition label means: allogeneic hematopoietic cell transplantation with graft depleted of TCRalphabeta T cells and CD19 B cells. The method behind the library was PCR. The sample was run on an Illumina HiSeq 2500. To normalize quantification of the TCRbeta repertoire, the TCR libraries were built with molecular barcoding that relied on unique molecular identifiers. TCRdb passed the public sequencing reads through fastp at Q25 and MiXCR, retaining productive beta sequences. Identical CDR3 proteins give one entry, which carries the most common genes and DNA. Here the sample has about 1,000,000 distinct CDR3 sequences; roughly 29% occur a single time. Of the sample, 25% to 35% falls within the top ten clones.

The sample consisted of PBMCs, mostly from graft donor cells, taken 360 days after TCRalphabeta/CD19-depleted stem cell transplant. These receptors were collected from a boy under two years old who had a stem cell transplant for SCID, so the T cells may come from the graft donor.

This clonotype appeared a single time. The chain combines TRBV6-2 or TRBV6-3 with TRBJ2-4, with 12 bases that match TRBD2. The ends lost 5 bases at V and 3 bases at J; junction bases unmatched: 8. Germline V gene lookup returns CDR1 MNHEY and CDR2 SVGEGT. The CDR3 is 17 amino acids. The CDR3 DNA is TGTGCCAGCAGTGACTTACCGACTAGCGGGGGCAAAAACATTCAGTACTTC. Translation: CASSDLPTSGGKNIQYF.

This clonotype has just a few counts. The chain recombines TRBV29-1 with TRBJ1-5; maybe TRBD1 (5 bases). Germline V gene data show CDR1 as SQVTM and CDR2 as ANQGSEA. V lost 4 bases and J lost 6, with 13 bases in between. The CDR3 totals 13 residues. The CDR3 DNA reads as TGCAGCGTTGTGGGGGGAGTAGGTCAGCCCCAGCATTTT. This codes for CSVVGGVGQPQHF.

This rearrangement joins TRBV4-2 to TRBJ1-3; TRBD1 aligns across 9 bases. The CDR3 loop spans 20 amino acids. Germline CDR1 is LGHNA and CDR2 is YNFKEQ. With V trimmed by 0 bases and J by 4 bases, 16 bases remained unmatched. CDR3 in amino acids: CASSQEGGPSGTGPGNTIYF. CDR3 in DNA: TGTGCCAGCAGCCAAGAAGGGGGACCCTCCGGGACAGGGCCGGGAAACACCATATATTTT.

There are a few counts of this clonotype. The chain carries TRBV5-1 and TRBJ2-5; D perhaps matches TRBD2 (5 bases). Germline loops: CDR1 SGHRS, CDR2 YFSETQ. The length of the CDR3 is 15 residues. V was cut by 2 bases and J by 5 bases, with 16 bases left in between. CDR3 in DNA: TGCGCCAGCAGCTTTTCTCCGGGGTCCGCGGAGACCCAGTACTTC. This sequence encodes CASSFSPGSAETQYF.

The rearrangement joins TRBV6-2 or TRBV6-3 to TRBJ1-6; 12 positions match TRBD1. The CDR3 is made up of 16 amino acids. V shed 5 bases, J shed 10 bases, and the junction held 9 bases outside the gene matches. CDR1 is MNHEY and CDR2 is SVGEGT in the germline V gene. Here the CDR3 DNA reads TGTGCCAGCAGTCTACAACCCGGGACAGGGGGCTCACCCCTCCACTTT. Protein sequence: CASSLQPGTGGSPLHF.

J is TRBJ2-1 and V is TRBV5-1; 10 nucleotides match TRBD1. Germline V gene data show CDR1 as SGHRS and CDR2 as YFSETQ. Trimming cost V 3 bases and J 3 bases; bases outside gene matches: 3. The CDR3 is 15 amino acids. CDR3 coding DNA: TGCGCCAGCAGCTACCGGGACAGGGGCTACAATGAGCAGTTCTTC. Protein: CASSYRDRGYNEQFF. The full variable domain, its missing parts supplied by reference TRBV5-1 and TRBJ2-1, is KAGVTQTPRYLIKTRGQQVTLSCSPISGHRSVSWYQQTPGQGLQFLFEYFSETQRNKGNFPGRFSGRQFSNSRSEMNVSTLELGDSALYLCASSYRDRGYNEQFFGPGTRLTVL.

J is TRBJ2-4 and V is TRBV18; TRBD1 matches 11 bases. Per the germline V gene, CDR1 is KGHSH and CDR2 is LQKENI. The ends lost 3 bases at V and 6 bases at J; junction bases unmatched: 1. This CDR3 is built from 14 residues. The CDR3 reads CASSPGQGANIQYF. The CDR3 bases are TGTGCCAGCTCACCTGGACAGGGGGCAAACATTCAGTACTTC.

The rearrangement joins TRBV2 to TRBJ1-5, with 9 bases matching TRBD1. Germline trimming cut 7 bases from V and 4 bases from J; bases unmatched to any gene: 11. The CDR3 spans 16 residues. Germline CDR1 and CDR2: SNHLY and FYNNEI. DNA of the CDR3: TGTGCCAGCAAAAAGGGCGGGACAGGGAGAAATCAGCCCCAGCATTTT. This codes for CASKKGGTGRNQPQHF.

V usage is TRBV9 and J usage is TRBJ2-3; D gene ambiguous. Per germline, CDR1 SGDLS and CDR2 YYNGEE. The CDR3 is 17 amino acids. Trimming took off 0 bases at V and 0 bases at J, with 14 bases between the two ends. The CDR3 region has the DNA TGTGCCAGCAGCGTAGCAGTAGGCCCCCGGAGCACAGATACGCAGTATTTT. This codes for CASSVAVGPRSTDTQYF.

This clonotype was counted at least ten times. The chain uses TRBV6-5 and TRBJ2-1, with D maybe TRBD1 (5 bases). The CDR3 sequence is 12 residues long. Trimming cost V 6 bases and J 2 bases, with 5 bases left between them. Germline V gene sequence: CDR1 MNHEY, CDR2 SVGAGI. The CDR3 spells CASRGPYNEQFF. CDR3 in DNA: TGTGCCAGCAGGGGGCCCTACAATGAGCAGTTCTTC.

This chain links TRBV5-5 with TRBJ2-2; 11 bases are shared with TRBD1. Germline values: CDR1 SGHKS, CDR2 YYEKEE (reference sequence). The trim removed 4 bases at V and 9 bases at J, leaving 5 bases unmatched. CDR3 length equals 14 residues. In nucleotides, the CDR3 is TGTGCCAGCAGCATGGACAGGGGGCGACGGGAGCTGTTTTTT. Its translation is CASSMDRGRRELFF.

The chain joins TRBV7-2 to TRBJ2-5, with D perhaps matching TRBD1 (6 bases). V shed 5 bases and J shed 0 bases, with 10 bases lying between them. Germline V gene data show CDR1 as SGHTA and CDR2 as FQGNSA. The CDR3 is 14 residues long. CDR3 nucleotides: TGTGCCAGCAGCCGGGACAAGTACCAAGAGACCCAGTACTTC. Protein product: CASSRDKYQETQYF.

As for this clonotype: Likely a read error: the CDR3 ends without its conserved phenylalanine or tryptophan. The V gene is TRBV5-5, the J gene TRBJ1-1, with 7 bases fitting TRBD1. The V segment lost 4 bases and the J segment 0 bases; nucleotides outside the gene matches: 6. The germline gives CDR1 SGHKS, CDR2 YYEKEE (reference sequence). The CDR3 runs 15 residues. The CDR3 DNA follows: TGTGCCAGCAGCCCGGGACAGCACCTGAACACTGAAGCTTTCTAT. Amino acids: CASSPGQHLNTEAFY.

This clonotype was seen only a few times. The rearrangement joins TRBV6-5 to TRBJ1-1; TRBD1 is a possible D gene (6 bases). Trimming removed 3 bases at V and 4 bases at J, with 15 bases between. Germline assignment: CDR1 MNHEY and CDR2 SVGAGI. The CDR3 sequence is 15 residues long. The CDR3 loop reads CASSYAGVASTEAFF. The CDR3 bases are TGTGCCAGCAGTTATGCAGGGGTAGCTAGCACTGAAGCTTTCTTT.

The CDR3 loop is CASSSVVAGETQYF. In DNA form, the CDR3 reads TGTGCCAGCAGCTCGGTTGTAGCTGGAGAGACCCAGTACTTC. The chain recombines TRBV7-6 with TRBJ2-5; D gene uncertain. The CDR3 runs to 14 residues. The V gene lost 4 bases and the J gene lost 4 bases, with 13 bases spanning the gap. In germline, CDR1 is SGHVS, CDR2 FNYEAQ.

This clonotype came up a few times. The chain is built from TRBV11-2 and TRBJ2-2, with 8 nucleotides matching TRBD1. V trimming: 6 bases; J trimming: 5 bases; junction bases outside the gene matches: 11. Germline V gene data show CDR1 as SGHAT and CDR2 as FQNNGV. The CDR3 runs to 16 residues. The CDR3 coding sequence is TGTGCCAGCAGTTCTATCCGGGACAGGCTTACCGGGGAGCTGTTTTTT. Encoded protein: CASSSIRDRLTGELFF. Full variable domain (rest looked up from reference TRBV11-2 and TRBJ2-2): EAGVAQSPRYKIIEKRQSVAFWCNPISGHATLYWYQQILGQGPKLLIQFQNNGVVDDSQLPKDRFSAERLKGVDSTLKIQPAKLEDSAVYLCASSSIRDRLTGELFFGEGSRLTVL.

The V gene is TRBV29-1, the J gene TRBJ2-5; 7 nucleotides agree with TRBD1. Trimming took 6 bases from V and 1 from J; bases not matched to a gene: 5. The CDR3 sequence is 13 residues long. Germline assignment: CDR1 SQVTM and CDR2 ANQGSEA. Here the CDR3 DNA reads TGCAGCGTAGACGGGACAGTCCAAGAGACCCAGTACTTC. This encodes CSVDGTVQETQYF.